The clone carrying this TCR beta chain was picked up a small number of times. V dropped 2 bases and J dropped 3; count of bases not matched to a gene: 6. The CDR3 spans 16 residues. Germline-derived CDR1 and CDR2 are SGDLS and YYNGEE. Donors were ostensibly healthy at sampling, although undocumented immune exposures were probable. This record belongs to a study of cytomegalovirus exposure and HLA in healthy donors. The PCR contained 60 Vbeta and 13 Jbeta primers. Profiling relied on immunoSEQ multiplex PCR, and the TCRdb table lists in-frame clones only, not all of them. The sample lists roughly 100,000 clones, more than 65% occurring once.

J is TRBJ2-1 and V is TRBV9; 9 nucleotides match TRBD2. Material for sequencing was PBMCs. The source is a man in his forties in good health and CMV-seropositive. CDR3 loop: CASSVSQREDYNEQFF. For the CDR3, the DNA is TGTGCCAGCAGCGTCTCCCAGCGGGAGGACTACAATGAGCAGTTCTTC.